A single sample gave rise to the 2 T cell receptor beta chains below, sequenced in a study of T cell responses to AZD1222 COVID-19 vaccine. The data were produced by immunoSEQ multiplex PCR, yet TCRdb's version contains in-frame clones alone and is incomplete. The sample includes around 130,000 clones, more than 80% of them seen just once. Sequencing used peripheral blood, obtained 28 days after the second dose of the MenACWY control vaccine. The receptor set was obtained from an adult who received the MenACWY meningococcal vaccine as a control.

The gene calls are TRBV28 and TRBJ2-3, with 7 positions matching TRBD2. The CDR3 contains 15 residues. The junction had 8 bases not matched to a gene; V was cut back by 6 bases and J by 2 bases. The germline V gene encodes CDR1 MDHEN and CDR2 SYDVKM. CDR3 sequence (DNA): TGTGCCAGCAGCCCCGGGCGGGGGAACACAGATACGCAGTATTTT. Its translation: CASSPGRGNTDTQYF. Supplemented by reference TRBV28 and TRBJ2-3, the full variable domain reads DVKVTQSSRYLVKRTGEKVFLECVQDMDHENMFWYRQDPGLGLRLIYFSYDVKMKEKGDIPEGYSVSREKKERFSLILESASTNQTSMYLCASSPGRGNTDTQYFGPGTRLTVL.

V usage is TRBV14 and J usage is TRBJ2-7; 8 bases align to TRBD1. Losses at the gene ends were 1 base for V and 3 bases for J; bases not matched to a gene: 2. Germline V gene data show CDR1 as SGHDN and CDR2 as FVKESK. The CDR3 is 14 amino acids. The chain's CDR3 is CASSQATGGYEQYF. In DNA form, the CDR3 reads TGTGCCAGCAGCCAAGCAACAGGGGGCTACGAGCAGTACTTC.